This T cell receptor (beta chain) was identified in a study of blood T cell repertoires in COVID-19. For the study at large: COVID-19 samples collected from the United States, Italy and Spain covered acute and convalescent phases.

The ends lost 4 bases at V and 3 bases at J; junction bases unmatched: 4. This CDR3 spans 14 amino acids. CDR1 is MNHEY and CDR2 is SVGAGI in the germline V gene. TCRdb keeps only in-frame clones here, not all; method: immunoSEQ multiplex PCR. The sample records 50,000 to 70,000 clones, less than 85% being singletons. The chain employs TRBV6-5 and TRBJ2-7; 9 nucleotides align to TRBD2. Sequenced sample: peripheral blood. The sequence derives from a man aged 70-80 years with active COVID-19. Here the CDR3 DNA reads TGTGCCAGCAGTTTTCTAGCGGGACGCTACGAGCAGTACTTC. Translated, it gives CASSFLAGRYEQYF.